Listed below are T cell receptor beta chains from one sample, sequenced in a study of T-cell memory formation after mild COVID-19. TCRdb reprocessed the 5' RACE reads via MiXCR and lists one record per CDR3 protein. The table lists approximately 35,000 distinct CDR3 sequences, more than 20% of them singletons, with 1.5% in the top ten. Sequencing was performed on PBMCs or a T cell subset sorted from them (not recorded which). These TCRs come from an adult who had mild COVID-19 (a few samples of this study predate the infection). Cell type and time point are not known. CDR3s include the opening cysteine and the closing phenylalanine or tryptophan. D genes are given only for firm matches. Rows may omit the clone size; those that give it use once, few, many or a size class.

TRBV7-2	few	TRBD2	TRBJ2-1	TGTGCCAGCAGCTTATTGGGCGGGGGGTCCTACAATGAGCAGTTCTTC	CASSLLGGGSYNEQFF
TRBV12-5	many	.	TRBJ2-1	TGTGCTAGTGGTTTGGAAAGAGAGCAGTTCTTC	CASGLEREQFF
TRBV12-3/TRBV12-4	many	.	TRBJ2-1	TGTGCCAGCATGTTCAGGGAAGGCAATGAGCAGTTCTTC	CASMFREGNEQFF
TRBV12-3/TRBV12-4	many	.	TRBJ1-1	TGTGCCAGCAGTTTAGGGGGGGACGGAGAAGCTTTCTTT	CASSLGGDGEAFF
TRBV5-1	many	.	TRBJ2-1	TGCGCCAGCAGCGCGGCCAGAAGCTCCTACAATGAGCAGTTCTTC	CASSAARSSYNEQFF
TRBV21-1	.	.	TRBJ1-5	TGTGCCAGCCGGTGCCGGGCCTGCAATCAGCCCCAGCATTTT	CASRCRACNQPQHF
TRBV7-6	many	.	TRBJ2-5	TGTGCCAGCGGGGATATCCAAGAGACCCAGTACTTC	CASGDIQETQYF
TRBV6-5	many	TRBD2	TRBJ2-1	TGTGCCAGCAGAACCGATCTAGCGGGCCATGAGCAGTTCTTC	CASRTDLAGHEQFF
TRBV9	few	TRBD1	TRBJ1-4	TGTGCCAGCAGCAAACAAACAGGGGACGTTGGTGAAAAACTGTTTTTT	CASSKQTGDVGEKLFF
TRBV15	many	TRBD1	TRBJ2-7	TGTGCCACCAGCTGGGGACAGACGACCTACGAGCAGTACTTC	CATSWGQTTYEQYF
TRBV3-1	many	.	TRBJ2-3	TGTGCCAGCAGCGGTATTGGGAGAACAGATACGCAGTATTTT	CASSGIGRTDTQYF
TRBV5-1	many	.	TRBJ1-1	TGCGCCAGCAGCTTCCTGCAGCTAAACACTGAAGCTTTCTTT	CASSFLQLNTEAFF
TRBV6-5	many	.	TRBJ2-1	TGTGCCAGCAGAATCGCGGGGCCCTACAATGAGCAGTTCTTC	CASRIAGPYNEQFF
TRBV7-2	.	TRBD1	TRBJ1-2	TGTGCCAGCAGCCCCACACAGGGGGCGAACTATGGCTACACCTTC	CASSPTQGANYGYTF
TRBV20-1	many	.	TRBJ2-3	TGCAGTGCTGCAAGACAAGACACAGATACGCAGTATTTT	CSAARQDTDTQYF
TRBV6-1	many	.	TRBJ1-2	TGTGCCAGCACCCCGTCCGTCAGGCGACAGACCAACTATGGCTACACCTTC	CASTPSVRRQTNYGYTF
TRBV20-1	many	.	TRBJ2-5	TGCAGTGCTAGAAACAGTGTCCGAGGGACCCAGTACTTC	CSARNSVRGTQYF
TRBV7-6	many	.	TRBJ1-4	TGTGCCAGCAGCCCACAGACAGGCGGAAGTGAAAAACTGTTTTTT	CASSPQTGGSEKLFF
TRBV12-3/TRBV12-4	many	.	TRBJ2-5	TGTGCCAGCAGCCAATATTTGACGGGTACCCAGTACTTC	CASSQYLTGTQYF
TRBV15	many	.	TRBJ2-1	TGTGCCACCAGCAGAGGCGCGGGACTGGAAAACTACAATGAGCAGTTCTTC	CATSRGAGLENYNEQFF
TRBV20-1	many	TRBD1	TRBJ2-5	TGCAGTGCCAAAGGACAGGGGACCTCACAAGAGACCCAGTACTTC	CSAKGQGTSQETQYF
TRBV20-1	few	TRBD2	TRBJ2-7	TGCAGTGCGACGAGCGGGAGTGTCCCTTACGAGCAGTACTTC	CSATSGSVPYEQYF
TRBV7-9	.	.	TRBJ2-3	TGTGCCAGCAGCTTAAAGGCACGGCAGGGGCGGACAGATACGCAGTATTTT	CASSLKARQGRTDTQYF
TRBV12-3/TRBV12-4	many	.	TRBJ1-2	TGTGCCAGCACCCCCGGCGGGGGGTTCAACTATGGCTACACCTTC	CASTPGGGFNYGYTF
TRBV10-3	many	.	TRBJ1-5	TGTGCCATCAGTAGGGGGGTCGGGGAAAATCAGCCCCAGCATTTT	CAISRGVGENQPQHF